What follows are 9 T cell receptor beta chains derived from one specimen sequenced in a study of response to subunit inactivated influenza vaccine. TCRdb passed the RT-PCR reads through MiXCR, listing each CDR3 protein once. The sample holds hundreds of thousands of distinct CDR3 sequences, 10% to 12% seen once. This same sample was also taken into another study, of T cells expressing NK-cell markers. As that study records: The authors generated TCR beta cDNA through 5'RACE template switching with UMIs.

The starting material was PBMCs from blood, obtained on the day of vaccination. The receptors were gathered from a middle-aged man who received an inactivated influenza vaccine.

The chain recombines TRBV4-1 with TRBJ2-5; 7 positions match TRBD2. The V segment lost 1 base and the J segment 5 bases; nucleotides outside the gene matches: 1. Germline V gene data show CDR1 as MGHRA and CDR2 as YSYEKL. This CDR3 has 13 residues. CDR3 DNA sequence: TGCGCCAGCAGCCAAGTGGGAGGGGAGACCCAGTACTTC. Protein: CASSQVGGETQYF.

This clonotype appeared a few times. The V call is TRBV28, the J call TRBJ2-5, with TRBD1 matching 7 bases. J was trimmed by 1 base and V by 4 bases; bases with no gene match: 9. The CDR3 has 16 amino acids. Germline CDR1 MDHEN, CDR2 SYDVKM. CDR3 loop: CASSSYPGQIQETQYF. Written as DNA, the CDR3 is TGTGCCAGCAGTTCCTACCCGGGACAGATCCAAGAGACCCAGTACTTC.

V is TRBV2 and J is TRBJ2-2, with 7 bases lining up with TRBD1. J lost 5 bases, V lost 7 bases, and 10 bases had no gene match. The CDR3 runs 15 residues. Germline CDR1 SNHLY, CDR2 FYNNEI. The CDR3 nucleotides are TGTGCCAGCACCCGGGTAGGGGGCAGGACCGGGGAGCTGTTTTTT. This translates into CASTRVGGRTGELFF.

This clonotype came up a few times. The rearrangement uses TRBV4-1 and TRBJ2-7; 8 bases line up with TRBD1. V dropped 4 bases and J dropped 0; count of bases not matched to a gene: 5. This CDR3 comprises 15 residues. Per the germline V gene, CDR1 is MGHRA and CDR2 is YSYEKL. CDR3 amino acids: CASSRGTGRSYEQYF. As DNA, the CDR3 is TGCGCCAGCAGCCGCGGGACAGGTCGCTCCTACGAGCAGTACTTC.

The rearrangement uses TRBV10-3 and TRBJ2-7; D ambiguous. There are 11 residues in the CDR3. Trimming removed 4 bases from V and 4 bases from J, with 5 bases in between. CDR1 and CDR2 (germline): ENHRY, SYGVKD. The CDR3: CAISVGYEQYF. CDR3 nucleotide sequence: TGTGCCATCAGTGTGGGGTACGAGCAGTACTTC.

The rearrangement joins TRBV5-1 to TRBJ2-1; TRBD2 aligns across 13 bases. V lost 1 base, J lost 9 bases, and 4 bases stayed unmatched. The CDR3 length is 15 residues. The germline V gene encodes CDR1 SGHRS and CDR2 YFSETQ. The CDR3 DNA reads as TGCGCCAGCAGCTTGACTAGCGGGGGGGTTATTGAGCAGTTCTTC. Translating it yields CASSLTSGGVIEQFF.

There are a few counts of this clonotype. J is TRBJ1-2 and V is TRBV4-1; 9 nucleotides align to TRBD1. Germline V CDR1 and CDR2: MGHRA, YSYEKL. With V trimmed by 3 bases and J by 7 bases, 12 bases remained unmatched. The length of the CDR3 is 16 residues. CDR3 amino acids: CASSQNPDRGASGYTF. The CDR3 DNA follows: TGCGCCAGCAGCCAGAACCCCGACAGGGGGGCGTCTGGCTACACCTTC.

V is TRBV4-3 and J is TRBJ2-7, with 9 bases that match TRBD1. Germline lookup yields CDR1 LGHNA and CDR2 YSLEER. This CDR3 is 15 amino acids long. Trimming removed 1 base from V and 4 bases from J; junction bases left unmatched: 5. The CDR3 region is CASSQAGTGSYEQYF. CDR3 in DNA: TGCGCCAGCAGCCAAGCCGGGACAGGGAGTTACGAGCAGTACTTC.

This clonotype was counted only a few times. CDR3 sequence: CATSTGGDDTQYF. The CDR3 nucleotides are TGTGCCACCAGCACGGGAGGAGACGATACGCAGTATTTT. V gene TRBV15 combines with J gene TRBJ2-3, with TRBD2 identical over 7 bases. Germline V gene lookup returns CDR1 LNHNV and CDR2 YYDKDF (reference sequence). The CDR3 totals 13 residues. After removal of 4 bases from V and 6 bases from J, the junction contained 4 bases not matched to a gene.